This T cell receptor (beta chain) was documented in a study of technical replicates of blood from a few donors. Germline CDR1 and CDR2: MGHRA and YSYEKL. The CDR3 has 16 amino acids. With 1 base removed from V and 6 bases from J, the gap between germline ends came to 16 bases. The method was immunoSEQ multiplex PCR; TCRdb's version includes in-frame clones alone and lacks a portion of them. The sample holds 75,000 to 100,000 clones; just under 95% are singletons and the top ten take 0.25%. The rearrangement links TRBV4-1 to TRBJ1-5; D remains ambiguous. The specimen sequenced was T cells isolated from PBMCs. This sequence was found in a human donor in good health. The CDR3: CASSQGPVPAAQPQHF. CDR3 bases: TGCGCCAGCAGCCAAGGCCCCGTGCCGGCGGCTCAGCCCCAGCATTTT.